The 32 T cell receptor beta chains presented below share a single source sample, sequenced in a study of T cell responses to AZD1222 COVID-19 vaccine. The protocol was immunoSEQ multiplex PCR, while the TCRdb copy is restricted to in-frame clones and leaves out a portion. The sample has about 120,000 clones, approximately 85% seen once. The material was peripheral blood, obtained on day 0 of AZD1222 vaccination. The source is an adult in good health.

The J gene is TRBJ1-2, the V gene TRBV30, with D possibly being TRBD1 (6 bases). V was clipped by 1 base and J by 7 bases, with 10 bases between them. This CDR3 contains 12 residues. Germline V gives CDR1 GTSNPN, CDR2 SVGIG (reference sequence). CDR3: CAWSAQGIGYTF. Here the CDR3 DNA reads TGTGCCTGGAGTGCCCAGGGGATTGGCTACACCTTC.

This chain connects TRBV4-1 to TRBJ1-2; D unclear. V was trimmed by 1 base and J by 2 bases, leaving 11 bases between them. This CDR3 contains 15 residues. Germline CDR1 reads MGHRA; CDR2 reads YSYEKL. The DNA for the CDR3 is TGCGCCAGCAGCCAAGTGGGCCTCGGAAACTATGGCTACACCTTC. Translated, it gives CASSQVGLGNYGYTF.

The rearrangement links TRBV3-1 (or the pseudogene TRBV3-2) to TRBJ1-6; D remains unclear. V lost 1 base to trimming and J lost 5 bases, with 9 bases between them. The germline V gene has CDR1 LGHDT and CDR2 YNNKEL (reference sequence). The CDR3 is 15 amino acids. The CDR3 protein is CASSQGRVNNSPLHF. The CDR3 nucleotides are TGTGCCAGCAGCCAAGGCCGAGTTAATAATTCACCCCTCCACTTT.

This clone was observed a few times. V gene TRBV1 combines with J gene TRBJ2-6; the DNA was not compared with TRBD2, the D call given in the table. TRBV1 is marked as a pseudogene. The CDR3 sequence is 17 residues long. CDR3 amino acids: CTSSQALANSGANVLTF. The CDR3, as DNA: TGCACCAGCAGCCAAGCACTAGCGAACTCTGGGGCCAACGTCCTGACTTTC.

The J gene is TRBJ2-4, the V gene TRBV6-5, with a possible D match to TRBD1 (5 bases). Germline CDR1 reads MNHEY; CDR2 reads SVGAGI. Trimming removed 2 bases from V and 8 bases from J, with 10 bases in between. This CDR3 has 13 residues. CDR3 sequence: CASSYLAQDIQYF. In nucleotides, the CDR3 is TGTGCCAGCAGTTACCTGGCACAGGACATTCAGTACTTC.

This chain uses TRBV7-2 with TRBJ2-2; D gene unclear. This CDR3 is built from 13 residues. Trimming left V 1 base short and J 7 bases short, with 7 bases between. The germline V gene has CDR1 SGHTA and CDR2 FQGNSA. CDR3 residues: CASSLGQFGELFF. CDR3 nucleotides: TGTGCCAGCAGCTTAGGGCAGTTCGGGGAGCTGTTTTTT. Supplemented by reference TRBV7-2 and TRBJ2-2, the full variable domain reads GAGVSQSPSNKVTEKGKDVELRCDPISGHTALYWYRQSLGQGLEFLIYFQGNSAPDKSGLPSDRFSAERTGGSVSTLTIQRTQQEDSAVYLCASSLGQFGELFFGEGSRLTVL.

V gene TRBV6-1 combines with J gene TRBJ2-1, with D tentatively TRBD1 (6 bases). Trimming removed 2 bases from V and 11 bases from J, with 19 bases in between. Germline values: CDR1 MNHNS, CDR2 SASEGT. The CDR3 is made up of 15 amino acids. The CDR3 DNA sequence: TGTGCCAGCAGTGAATGGGGACAAGCAGTCAGCAAGCAGTTCTTC. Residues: CASSEWGQAVSKQFF.

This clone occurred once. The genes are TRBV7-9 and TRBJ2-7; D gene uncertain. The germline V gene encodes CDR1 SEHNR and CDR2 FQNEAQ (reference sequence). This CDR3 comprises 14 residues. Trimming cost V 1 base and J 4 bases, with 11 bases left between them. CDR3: CASSLGRSQYEQYF. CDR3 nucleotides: TGTGCCAGCAGCTTAGGTCGCTCACAGTACGAGCAGTACTTC.

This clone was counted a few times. CDR3 sequence (DNA): TGTGCCAGTAGTATGGGACAGGGTAACTATGGCTACACCTTC. This codes for CASSMGQGNYGYTF. This chain connects TRBV19 to TRBJ1-2; TRBD1 matches 9 bases. V lost 3 bases to trimming and J lost 1 base; unmatched junction nucleotides: 0. Germline V gene sequence: CDR1 LNHDA, CDR2 SQIVND (reference sequence). CDR3 length equals 14 residues.

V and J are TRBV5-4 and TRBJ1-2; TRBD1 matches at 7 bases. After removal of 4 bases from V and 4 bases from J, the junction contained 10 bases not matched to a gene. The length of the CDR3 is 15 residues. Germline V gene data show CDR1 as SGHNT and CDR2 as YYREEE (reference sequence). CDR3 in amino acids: CASSRMLTGTYGYTF. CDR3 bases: TGTGCCAGCAGCCGCATGTTGACAGGGACCTATGGCTACACCTTC. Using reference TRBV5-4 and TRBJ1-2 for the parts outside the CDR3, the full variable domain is ETGVTQSPTHLIKTRGQQVTLRCSSQSGHNTVSWYQQALGQGPQFIFQYYREEENGRGNFPPRFSGLQFPNYSSELNVNALELDDSALYLCASSRMLTGTYGYTFGSGTRLTVV.

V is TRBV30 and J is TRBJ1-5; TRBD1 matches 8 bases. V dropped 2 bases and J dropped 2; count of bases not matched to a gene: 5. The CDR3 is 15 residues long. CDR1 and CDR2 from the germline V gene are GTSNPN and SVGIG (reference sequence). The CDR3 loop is CAWSSGGAGNQPQHF. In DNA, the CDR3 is TGTGCCTGGAGTTCAGGGGGCGCGGGCAATCAGCCCCAGCATTTT.

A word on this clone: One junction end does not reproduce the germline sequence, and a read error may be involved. Here the CDR3 reads CASSSPGQYYGQYF. CDR3 coding DNA: TGCGCCAGCAGCTCCCCGGGACAGTATTACGGGCAGTACTTC. The chain recombines TRBV4-1 with TRBJ2-7, with 7 nucleotides matching TRBD1. Germline CDR1 MGHRA, CDR2 YSYEKL. The CDR3 length is 14 residues.

The CDR3 nucleotides read TGTGCCAGCAGCGTACTGCAGGGCCGGGTGGGCTATGGCTACACCTTC. Residues: CASSVLQGRVGYGYTF. This chain links TRBV9 with TRBJ1-2; perhaps TRBD1 as D (5 bases). V gave up 1 base and J gave up 4 bases, with 17 bases separating them. This CDR3 has 16 residues. Germline CDR1 and CDR2: SGDLS and YYNGEE.

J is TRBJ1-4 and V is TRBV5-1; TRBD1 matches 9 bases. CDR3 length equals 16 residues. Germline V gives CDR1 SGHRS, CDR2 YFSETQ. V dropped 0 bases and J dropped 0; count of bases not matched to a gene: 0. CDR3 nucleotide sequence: TGCGCCAGCAGCTTGGACAGGGGGCCAACTAATGAAAAACTGTTTTTT. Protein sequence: CASSLDRGPTNEKLFF.

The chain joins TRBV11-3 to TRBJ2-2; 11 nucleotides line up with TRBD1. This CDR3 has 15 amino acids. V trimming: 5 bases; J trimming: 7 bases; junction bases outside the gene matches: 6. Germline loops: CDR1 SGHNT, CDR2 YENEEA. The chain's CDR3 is CASSPGTGGIGELFF. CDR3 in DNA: TGTGCCAGCAGCCCCGGGACAGGGGGTATCGGGGAGCTGTTTTTT.

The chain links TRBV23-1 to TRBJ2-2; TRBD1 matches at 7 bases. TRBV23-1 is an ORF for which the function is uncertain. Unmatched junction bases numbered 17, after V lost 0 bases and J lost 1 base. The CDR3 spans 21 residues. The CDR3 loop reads CASSQSSKPGTAPVNTGELFF. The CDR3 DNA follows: TGCGCCAGCAGTCAATCATCAAAGCCAGGGACAGCGCCCGTGAACACCGGGGAGCTGTTTTTT.

CDR3 DNA: TGTGCCAGCAGTTACTCTTGGCGGCCATACGAGCAGTACTTC. Translated, it gives CASSYSWRPYEQYF. The genes are TRBV6-5 and TRBJ2-7; D is unclear. The V end lost 0 bases, the J end lost 4 bases, and 10 bases lay between the germline ends. The CDR3 has 14 residues. CDR1 is MNHEY and CDR2 is SVGAGI in the germline V gene.

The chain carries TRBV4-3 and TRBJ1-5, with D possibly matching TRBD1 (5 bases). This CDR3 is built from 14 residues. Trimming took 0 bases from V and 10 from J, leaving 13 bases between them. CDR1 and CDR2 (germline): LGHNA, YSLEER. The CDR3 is CASSQELGTSPQHF. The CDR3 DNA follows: TGCGCCAGCAGCCAAGAGTTGGGGACGAGTCCCCAGCATTTT.

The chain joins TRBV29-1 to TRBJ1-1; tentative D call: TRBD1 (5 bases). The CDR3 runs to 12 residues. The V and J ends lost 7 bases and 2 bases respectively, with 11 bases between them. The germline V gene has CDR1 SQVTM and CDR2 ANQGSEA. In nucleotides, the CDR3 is TGCAGCGGAGGGGTCGTTAACACTGAAGCTTTCTTT. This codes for CSGGVVNTEAFF.

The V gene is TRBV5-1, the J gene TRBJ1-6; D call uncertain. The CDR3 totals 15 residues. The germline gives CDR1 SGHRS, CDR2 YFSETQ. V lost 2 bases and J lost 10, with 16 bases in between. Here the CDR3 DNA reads TGCGCCAGCAGCTTAAGGACCCAGTCCGGGTCACCCCTCCACTTT. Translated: CASSLRTQSGSPLHF.

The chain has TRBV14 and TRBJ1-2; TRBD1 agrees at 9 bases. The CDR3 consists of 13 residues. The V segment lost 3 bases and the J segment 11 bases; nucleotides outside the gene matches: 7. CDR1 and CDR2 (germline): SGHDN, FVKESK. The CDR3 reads CASSQAGTGLYTF. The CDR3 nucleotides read TGTGCCAGCAGCCAGGCCGGGACAGGGCTTTACACCTTC.

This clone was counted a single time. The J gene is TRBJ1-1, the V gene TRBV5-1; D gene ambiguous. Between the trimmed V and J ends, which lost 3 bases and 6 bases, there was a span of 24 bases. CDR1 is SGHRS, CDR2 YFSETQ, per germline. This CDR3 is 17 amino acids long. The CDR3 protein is CASSSRSMRPDLPEAFF. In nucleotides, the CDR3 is TGCGCCAGCAGCTCCAGATCAATGCGACCCGACCTCCCTGAAGCTTTCTTT.

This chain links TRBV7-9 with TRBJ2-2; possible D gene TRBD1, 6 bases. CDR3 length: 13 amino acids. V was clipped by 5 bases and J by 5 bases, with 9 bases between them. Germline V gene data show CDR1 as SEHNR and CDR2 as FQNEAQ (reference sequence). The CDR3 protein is CASSRTGTGELFF. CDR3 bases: TGTGCCAGCAGCCGTACAGGGACCGGGGAGCTGTTTTTT.

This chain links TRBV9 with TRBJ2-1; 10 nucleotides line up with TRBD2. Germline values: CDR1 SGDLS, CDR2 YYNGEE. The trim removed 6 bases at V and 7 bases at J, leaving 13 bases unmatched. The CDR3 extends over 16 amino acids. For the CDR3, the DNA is TGTGCCAGCACCACCCTAAGGGCTAGCGGGAGAAATGAGCAGTTCTTC. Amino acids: CASTTLRASGRNEQFF.

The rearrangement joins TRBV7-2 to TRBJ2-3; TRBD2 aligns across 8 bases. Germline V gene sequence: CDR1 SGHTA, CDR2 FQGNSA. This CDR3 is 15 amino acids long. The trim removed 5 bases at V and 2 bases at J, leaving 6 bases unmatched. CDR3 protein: CASSPVAGNTDTQYF. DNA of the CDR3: TGTGCCAGCAGCCCCGTAGCGGGGAACACAGATACGCAGTATTTT.

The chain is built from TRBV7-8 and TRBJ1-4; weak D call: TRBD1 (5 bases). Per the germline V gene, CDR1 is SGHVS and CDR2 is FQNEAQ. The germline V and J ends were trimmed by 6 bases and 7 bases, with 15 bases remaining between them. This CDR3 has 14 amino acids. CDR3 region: CASRRAQGGEKLFF. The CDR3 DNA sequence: TGTGCCAGCAGGAGGGCGCAGGGAGGTGAAAAACTGTTTTTT.

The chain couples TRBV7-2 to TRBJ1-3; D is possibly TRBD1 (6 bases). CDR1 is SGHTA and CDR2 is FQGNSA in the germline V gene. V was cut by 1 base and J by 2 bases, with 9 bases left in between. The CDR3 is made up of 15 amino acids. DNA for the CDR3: TGTGCCAGCAGCTTAGGGACAGCGGCTGGAAACACCATATATTTT. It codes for CASSLGTAAGNTIYF. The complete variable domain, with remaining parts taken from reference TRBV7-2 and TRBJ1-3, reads GAGVSQSPSNKVTEKGKDVELRCDPISGHTALYWYRQSLGQGLEFLIYFQGNSAPDKSGLPSDRFSAERTGGSVSTLTIQRTQQEDSAVYLCASSLGTAAGNTIYFGEGSWLTVV.

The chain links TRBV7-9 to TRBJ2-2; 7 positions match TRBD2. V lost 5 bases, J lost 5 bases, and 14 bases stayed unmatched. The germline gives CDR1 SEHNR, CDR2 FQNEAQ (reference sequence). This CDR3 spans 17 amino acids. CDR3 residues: CASSVRDYDFQTGELFF. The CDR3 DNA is TGTGCCAGCAGCGTTCGGGACTACGATTTTCAGACCGGGGAGCTGTTTTTT.

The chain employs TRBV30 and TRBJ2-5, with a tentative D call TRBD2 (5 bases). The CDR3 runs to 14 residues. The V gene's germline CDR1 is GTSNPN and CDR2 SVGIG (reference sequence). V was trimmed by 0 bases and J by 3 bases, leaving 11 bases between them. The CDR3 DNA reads TGTGCCTGGAGTGTACTAGGAGCAGAAGAGACCCAGTACTTC. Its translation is CAWSVLGAEETQYF.

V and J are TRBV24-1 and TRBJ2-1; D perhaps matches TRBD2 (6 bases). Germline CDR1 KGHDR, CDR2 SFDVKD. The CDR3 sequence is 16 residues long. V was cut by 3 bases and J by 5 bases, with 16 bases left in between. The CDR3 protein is CATSDTGLSLNNEQFF. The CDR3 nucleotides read TGTGCCACCAGTGATACGGGACTTAGTTTGAACAATGAGCAGTTCTTC.

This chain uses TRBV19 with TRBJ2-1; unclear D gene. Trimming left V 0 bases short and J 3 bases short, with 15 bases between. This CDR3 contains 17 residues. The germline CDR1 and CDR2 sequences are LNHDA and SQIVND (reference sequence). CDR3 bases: TGTGCCAGTAGTATAGACTCAGACACTTACAACTACAATGAGCAGTTCTTC. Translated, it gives CASSIDSDTYNYNEQFF.

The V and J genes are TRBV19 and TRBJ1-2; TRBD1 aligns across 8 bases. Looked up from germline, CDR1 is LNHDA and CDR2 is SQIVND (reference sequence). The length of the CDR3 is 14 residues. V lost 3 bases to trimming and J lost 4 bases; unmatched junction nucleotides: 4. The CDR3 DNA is TGTGCCAGTAGTATGAAGGGACAGGTCTATGGCTACACCTTC. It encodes CASSMKGQVYGYTF.